These T cell receptor beta chains were read from a single sample in a study of cytomegalovirus exposure and HLA in healthy donors. Data came from immunoSEQ multiplex PCR; TCRdb stores just in-frame clones and leaves some out. Among about 200,000 clones listed, around 80% were seen once. Sequenced material: PBMCs. The receptors originated from a girl aged 2-10 years in good health and CMV-seronegative. Each CDR3 is given with its conserved first and last residue. A D gene is named only where the DNA matches it firmly. Clone size is not always given. Where it is, it says once, few, many or a class for expanded clones.

v_call: TRBV15; d_call: -; clone_size: -; j_call: TRBJ1-2; cdr3_nt: TGTGCCACCAGCCGTCGCGCCGAAGATGGCTACACCTTC; cdr3_aa: CATSRRAEDGYTF
v_call: TRBV4-1; d_call: TRBD2; clone_size: -; j_call: TRBJ2-3; cdr3_nt: TGCGCCAGCAGCCAAGGCGTACTAGCGGGGGGCACAGATACGCAGTATTTT; cdr3_aa: CASSQGVLAGGTDTQYF
v_call: TRBV6-1; d_call: -; clone_size: once; j_call: TRBJ2-3; cdr3_nt: TGTGCCAGCAGTGACCGACGGGGGATCACAGATACGCAGTATTTT; cdr3_aa: CASSDRRGITDTQYF
v_call: TRBV15; d_call: -; clone_size: -; j_call: TRBJ1-1; cdr3_nt: TGTGCCACCAGCAGAGATACAGGGTCAGCTTTCTTT; cdr3_aa: CATSRDTGSAFF
v_call: TRBV7-9; d_call: -; clone_size: -; j_call: TRBJ2-7; cdr3_nt: TGTTCCAGCAGTAGCGACTCCTACGAGCAGTACTTC; cdr3_aa: CSSSSDSYEQYF
v_call: TRBV27; d_call: -; clone_size: -; j_call: TRBJ1-5; cdr3_nt: TGTGCCAGCAGTTTATCGGCAGGGAAGGGCAATCAGCCCCAGCATTTT; cdr3_aa: CASSLSAGKGNQPQHF
v_call: TRBV7-2; d_call: -; clone_size: -; j_call: TRBJ2-1; cdr3_nt: TGTGCCAGCAGCTTAGCTGGCCACAATGAGCAGTTCTTC; cdr3_aa: CASSLAGHNEQFF
v_call: TRBV7-2; d_call: TRBD1; clone_size: -; j_call: TRBJ1-3; cdr3_nt: TGTGCCAGCAGCCGAGGGACAGGGAGAAACACCATATATTTT; cdr3_aa: CASSRGTGRNTIYF
v_call: TRBV5-6; d_call: -; clone_size: -; j_call: TRBJ2-7; cdr3_nt: TGTGCCAGCAGGGACCGGACAGTTGCGGCCTACGAGCAGTACTTC; cdr3_aa: CASRDRTVAAYEQYF
v_call: TRBV5-1; d_call: -; clone_size: -; j_call: TRBJ1-2; cdr3_nt: TGCGCCAGCAGCCCGACGGGACAAACAAACTATGGCTACACCTTC; cdr3_aa: CASSPTGQTNYGYTF
v_call: TRBV19; d_call: -; clone_size: -; j_call: TRBJ1-2; cdr3_nt: TGTGCCAGTAGTAGCGGATCATTCTATGGCTACACCTTC; cdr3_aa: CASSSGSFYGYTF
v_call: TRBV5-1; d_call: -; clone_size: few; j_call: TRBJ1-1; cdr3_nt: TGCGCCAGCAGCCAAGAGGCGAATGAAGCTTTCTTT; cdr3_aa: CASSQEANEAFF
v_call: TRBV5-6; d_call: TRBD1; clone_size: once; j_call: TRBJ2-3; cdr3_nt: TGTGCCAGTTGGGACAGGGGTACAGATACGCAGTATTTT; cdr3_aa: CASWDRGTDTQYF
v_call: TRBV6-5; d_call: -; clone_size: -; j_call: TRBJ2-3; cdr3_nt: TGTGCCAGCAGTTACTACGGTTCGGGAGATACGCAGTATTTT; cdr3_aa: CASSYYGSGDTQYF
v_call: TRBV5-4; d_call: -; clone_size: -; j_call: TRBJ2-7; cdr3_nt: TGTGCCAGCAGCTTGCCGGGACTCCGTCAGCAGTACTTC; cdr3_aa: CASSLPGLRQQYF
v_call: TRBV6-5; d_call: -; clone_size: -; j_call: TRBJ1-5; cdr3_nt: TGTGCCAGCGGGCAGCCGAATCAGCCCCAGCATTTT; cdr3_aa: CASGQPNQPQHF
v_call: TRBV18; d_call: TRBD1; clone_size: -; j_call: TRBJ2-2; cdr3_nt: TGTGCCAGCTCACCTCCGGGACAGGGTACCGGGGAGCTGTTTTTT; cdr3_aa: CASSPPGQGTGELFF
v_call: TRBV7-6; d_call: -; clone_size: -; j_call: TRBJ2-1; cdr3_nt: TGTGCCAGCAGCTTTACTACGGGCAATGAGCAGTTCTTC; cdr3_aa: CASSFTTGNEQFF
v_call: TRBV2; d_call: -; clone_size: -; j_call: TRBJ2-1; cdr3_nt: TGTGCCAGCGAAGGTGGCGGTGAGCAGTTCTTC; cdr3_aa: CASEGGGEQFF
v_call: TRBV7-6; d_call: TRBD2; clone_size: -; j_call: TRBJ2-7; cdr3_nt: TGTGCCAGCAGCTTAGGGGAGACTAGCGGGAGGTACGAGCAGTACTTC; cdr3_aa: CASSLGETSGRYEQYF
v_call: TRBV9; d_call: TRBD2; clone_size: once; j_call: TRBJ2-1; cdr3_nt: TGTGCCAGCAGCGTGCCTAGCGGGGGGGCGGGTTCCTACAATGAGCAGTTCTTC; cdr3_aa: CASSVPSGGAGSYNEQFF
v_call: TRBV5-1; d_call: -; clone_size: once; j_call: TRBJ2-2; cdr3_nt: TGCGCCAGCAGCTCGACGGACGGACAAACGTTTTTT; cdr3_aa: CASSSTDGQTFF
v_call: TRBV5-1; d_call: -; clone_size: once; j_call: TRBJ1-1; cdr3_nt: TGCGCCAGCAGCTTGGGCCAGGGTTCGAACACTGAAGCTTTCTTT; cdr3_aa: CASSLGQGSNTEAFF
v_call: TRBV7-9; d_call: -; clone_size: -; j_call: TRBJ1-2; cdr3_nt: TGTGCCAGCAGCCCGCTCGACAGCAACTATGGCTACACCTTC; cdr3_aa: CASSPLDSNYGYTF
v_call: TRBV7-3; d_call: -; clone_size: -; j_call: TRBJ2-5; cdr3_nt: TGTGCCAGCAGCTTAGGAGGGGCGGTGGATACCCAGTACTTC; cdr3_aa: CASSLGGAVDTQYF
v_call: TRBV10-3; d_call: -; clone_size: -; j_call: TRBJ2-1; cdr3_nt: TGTGCCATCAGTGAAAACCGACAGCTCTCCTACAATGAGCAGTTCTTC; cdr3_aa: CAISENRQLSYNEQFF
v_call: TRBV5-1; d_call: -; clone_size: few; j_call: TRBJ1-1; cdr3_nt: TGCGCCAGCAGCTACGTGCCCATCGGTGAAGCTTTCTTT; cdr3_aa: CASSYVPIGEAFF
v_call: TRBV25-1; d_call: -; clone_size: -; j_call: TRBJ2-1; cdr3_nt: TGTGCCAGCAGTGAATCCGTTAGAAATGAGCAGTTCTTC; cdr3_aa: CASSESVRNEQFF